This T cell receptor (beta chain) came from a study of graft-versus-host responses after intestinal transplantation. Whole-study findings and limits: Detection of GvH clones occurred in recipient marrow, and some had their first appearance in ileum or blood.

Notes on this clone: Its specificity is not known.

Using immunoSEQ multiplex PCR, the repertoire was profiled, and TCRdb retains in-frame clones only, with some absent. Of about 51,000 clones in the sample, approximately 96% were seen once. The CDR3 extends over 17 amino acids. From germline, CDR1 is LNHDA and CDR2 SQIVND (reference sequence). V was trimmed by 8 bases and J by 0 bases, leaving 20 bases between them. The sample in question was unstimulated CD8+ T cells sorted from spleen or lymph node cells, obtained before transplant. V and J are TRBV19 and TRBJ1-3, with TRBD1 as a possible D gene (5 bases). The TCR sequence derives from a human donor who was the organ donor for an intestinal transplant. CDR3 coding DNA: TGTGCCAGTTCCCCCGGGGCGGCCGGCCACTCTGGAAACACCATATATTTT. It codes for CASSPGAAGHSGNTIYF. Using reference TRBV19 and TRBJ1-3 for the parts outside the CDR3, the full variable domain is DGGITQSPKYLFRKEGQNVTLSCEQNLNHDAMYWYRQDPGQGLRLIYYSQIVNDFQKGDIAEGYSVSREKKESFPLTVTSAQKNPTAFYLCASSPGAAGHSGNTIYFGEGSWLTVV.